These 23 T cell receptor beta chains originate from one sample sequenced in a study of OX40 agonist ivuxolimab in advanced cancers. The protocol was immunoSEQ multiplex PCR, while the TCRdb copy is restricted to in-frame clones and leaves out a portion. The data hold fewer than 30,000 clones, with around 79% observed a single time. Here the sequenced sample was CD4+ or CD8+ T cells sorted from blood, taken in a trial of the OX40 agonist ivuxolimab. The receptors derive from an adult with an advanced solid tumor such as melanoma, head and neck, liver or kidney cancer.

The chain joins TRBV7-2 to TRBJ2-7; 10 bases agree with TRBD1. This CDR3 comprises 14 residues. J was trimmed by 3 bases and V by 4 bases; bases with no gene match: 3. Per germline, CDR1 SGHTA and CDR2 FQGNSA. This CDR3 reads CASSSRDRGYEQYF. The CDR3 coding sequence is TGTGCCAGCAGCTCCCGGGACAGGGGCTACGAGCAGTACTTC.

V is TRBV19 and J is TRBJ2-1; D possibly corresponds to TRBD1 (6 bases). V shed 3 bases and J shed 9 bases, with 12 bases lying between them. This CDR3 region has 13 residues. Per the germline V gene, CDR1 is LNHDA and CDR2 is SQIVND (reference sequence). CDR3 residues: CASSMTGSGEQFF. CDR3 DNA sequence: TGTGCCAGTAGTATGACAGGATCCGGTGAGCAGTTCTTC.

The chain is built from TRBV5-4 and TRBJ1-1, with D possibly matching TRBD1 (5 bases). The length of the CDR3 is 15 residues. CDR1 and CDR2 (germline): SGHNT, YYREEE (reference sequence). Trimming pared 1 base from V and 4 bases from J, leaving 14 bases between. CDR3 in DNA: TGTGCCAGCAGCTTGTGGTTGGGGACTCTCACTGAAGCTTTCTTT. Amino acids: CASSLWLGTLTEAFF.

The gene calls are TRBV5-1 and TRBJ1-3; D may be TRBD1 (6 bases). CDR3 length: 16 residues. The V end lost 4 bases, the J end lost 0 bases, and 14 bases lay between the germline ends. Per germline, CDR1 SGHRS and CDR2 YFSETQ. The CDR3 DNA sequence: TGCGCCAGCAGCACCGGACAGAGCCTCTCTGGAAACACCATATATTTT. Encoded protein: CASSTGQSLSGNTIYF. Full variable domain (outside the CDR3, taken from reference TRBV5-1 and TRBJ1-3): KAGVTQTPRYLIKTRGQQVTLSCSPISGHRSVSWYQQTPGQGLQFLFEYFSETQRNKGNFPGRFSGRQFSNSRSEMNVSTLELGDSALYLCASSTGQSLSGNTIYFGEGSWLTVV.

The chain links TRBV30 to TRBJ1-2, with D perhaps TRBD1 (6 bases). Deletions cut 7 bases from V and 4 bases from J, with 16 bases between. Germline assignment: CDR1 GTSNPN and CDR2 SVGIG (reference sequence). This CDR3 has 13 residues. The CDR3 protein is CALNRDIFYGYTF. The DNA of the CDR3 is TGTGCCTTAAACCGGGACATATTCTATGGCTACACCTTC.

This clone is a singleton in its sample. The CDR3 DNA is TGTGCCAGTAGCGAGGGCTACGAGCAGTACTTC. Protein sequence: CASSEGYEQYF. The V call is TRBV19, the J call TRBJ2-7, with D possibly being TRBD2 (5 bases). This CDR3 region has 11 residues. V was trimmed by 6 bases and J by 3 bases, leaving 6 bases between them. Germline-derived CDR1 and CDR2 are LNHDA and SQIVND (reference sequence).

The chain has TRBV29-1 and TRBJ2-1; D is unresolved. This CDR3 has 12 amino acids. CDR1 SQVTM and CDR2 ANQGSEA come from the germline V gene. V shed 2 bases and J shed 3 bases, with 5 bases lying between them. Written as DNA, the CDR3 is TGCAGCGTTGAAAACTTCTACAATGAGCAGTTCTTC. As protein: CSVENFYNEQFF.

This sequence joins TRBV6-4 and TRBJ2-7, with TRBD2 identical over 7 bases. Germline V gene lookup returns CDR1 MRHNA and CDR2 SNTAGT. Trimming at V came to 5 bases and at J to 0 bases, leaving 1 base not matched to a gene. This CDR3 comprises 13 residues. The CDR3 DNA sequence: TGTGCCAGCAGTAGCGGGAACTCCTACGAGCAGTACTTC. It codes for CASSSGNSYEQYF.

The J gene is TRBJ1-1, the V gene TRBV10-2, with D possibly being TRBD1 (5 bases). The length of the CDR3 is 15 residues. V was pared by 0 bases and J by 1 base, with 9 bases between. Germline lookup yields CDR1 WSHSY and CDR2 SAAADI. CDR3 nucleotide sequence: TGCGCCAGCAGTGAGTCTGGGGGGTGGAACACTGAAGCTTTCTTT. It yields the protein CASSESGGWNTEAFF.

The gene calls are TRBV7-8 and TRBJ1-1; D unresolved. CDR1 and CDR2 from the germline V gene are SGHVS and FQNEAQ. There are 15 residues in the CDR3. Trimming cost V 5 bases and J 5 bases, with 18 bases left between them. Written as DNA, the CDR3 is TGTGCCAGCAGCCCCGGTAGGCAGCGTGAGACTGAAGCTTTCTTT. This translates into CASSPGRQRETEAFF.

The chain recombines TRBV2 with TRBJ2-1; 8 nucleotides line up with TRBD2. V gave up 6 bases and J gave up 3 bases; unmatched junction bases: 10. Germline CDR1 reads SNHLY; CDR2 reads FYNNEI. CDR3 length: 16 amino acids. The CDR3, as DNA: TGTGCCAGCAGGTACGTCTTAGCGGGACTCTACAATGAGCAGTTCTTC. Protein: CASRYVLAGLYNEQFF.

The V call is TRBV10-3, the J call TRBJ2-2; 7 bases match TRBD1. The germline CDR1 and CDR2 sequences are ENHRY and SYGVKD. J gave up 9 bases and V 3 bases, and 4 bases lay outside the gene matches. The CDR3 has 13 residues. Here the CDR3 reads CAISDPDRRELFF. For the CDR3, the DNA is TGTGCCATCAGTGACCCGGACAGGCGGGAGCTGTTTTTT.

DNA for the CDR3: TGTGCCAGCAGCTCCCGCACTGAGTCCGGGGCCGGAAAACTGTTTTTT. It encodes CASSSRTESGAGKLFF. The rearrangement joins TRBV11-2 to TRBJ1-4; a weak D match, TRBD1 (5 bases). This CDR3 has 16 amino acids. Germline V gene data show CDR1 as SGHAT and CDR2 as FQNNGV. V was trimmed by 4 bases and J by 10 bases, leaving 22 bases between them.

This chain connects TRBV10-3 to TRBJ2-2; no clear D. This CDR3 has 16 amino acids. Germline assignment: CDR1 ENHRY and CDR2 SYGVKD. Trimming removed 1 base at V and 0 bases at J, with 9 bases between. The CDR3 loop is CAISELMTTNTGELFF. In nucleotides, the CDR3 is TGTGCCATCAGTGAGTTGATGACAACGAACACCGGGGAGCTGTTTTTT.

The V and J genes are TRBV11-1 and TRBJ2-7; the D is unclear. Trimming stripped 5 bases from V and 10 bases from J, with 18 bases between. Germline loops: CDR1 SGHAT, CDR2 FQDESV (reference sequence). The CDR3 runs 13 residues. DNA for the CDR3: TGTGCCAGCAGCATAAAGATGGGAAAAAGTCAGTACTTC. Protein sequence: CASSIKMGKSQYF. The complete variable domain, with remaining parts taken from reference TRBV11-1 and TRBJ2-7, reads EAEVAQSPRYKITEKSQAVAFWCDPISGHATLYWYRQILGQGPELLVQFQDESVVDDSQLPKDRFSAERLKGVDSTLKIQPAELGDSAMYLCASSIKMGKSQYFGPGTRLTVT.

The chain recombines TRBV15 with TRBJ2-1; 7 nucleotides agree with TRBD2. V shed 1 base, J shed 2 bases, and the junction held 2 bases outside the gene matches. The V gene's germline CDR1 is LNHNV and CDR2 YYDKDF (reference sequence). This CDR3 comprises 15 residues. The CDR3 DNA reads as TGTGCCACCAGCAGAGCTACTAGCGCCTACAATGAGCAGTTCTTC. This gives the protein CATSRATSAYNEQFF.

The gene calls are TRBV6-5 and TRBJ2-5; D might be TRBD2 (7 bases). The CDR3 is 14 residues long. Trimming stripped 2 bases from V and 11 bases from J, with 18 bases between. Germline CDR1 reads MNHEY; CDR2 reads SVGAGI. CDR3 in amino acids: CASSYGAGAPEQYF. CDR3 nucleotides: TGTGCCAGCAGTTACGGGGCGGGGGCCCCAGAACAGTACTTC.

The J gene is TRBJ2-7, the V gene TRBV28, with D tentatively TRBD1 or TRBD2 (5 bases each). There are 16 residues in the CDR3. V lost 7 bases and J lost 4, with 23 bases in between. Looked up from germline, CDR1 is MDHEN and CDR2 is SYDVKM. As DNA, the CDR3 is TGTGCCAGCACCCCCTTGGGGGACCAGTGGGTATACGAGCAGTACTTC. This encodes CASTPLGDQWVYEQYF.

J is TRBJ1-1 and V is TRBV9; 9 nucleotides match TRBD1. The CDR3 consists of 15 residues. Germline-derived CDR1 and CDR2 are SGDLS and YYNGEE. After removal of 3 bases from V and 5 bases from J, the junction contained 8 bases not matched to a gene. This chain's CDR3 is CASSAETGGRTEAFF. The CDR3 region has the DNA TGTGCCAGCAGCGCAGAGACAGGGGGTAGGACTGAAGCTTTCTTT.

This clone showed up just once. J is TRBJ2-7 and V is TRBV5-6, with a weak D call TRBD1 (6 bases). Trimming took 3 bases from V and 2 from J, leaving 6 bases between them. This CDR3 spans 12 amino acids. The germline CDR1 and CDR2 sequences are SGHDT and YYEEEE. CDR3 residues: CASSWGPYEQYF. In DNA, the CDR3 is TGTGCCAGCAGCTGGGGGCCCTACGAGCAGTACTTC.

This clone came up a few times. The gene calls are TRBV19 and TRBJ1-2; D may be TRBD1 (6 bases). The CDR3 runs to 16 residues. Germline V lookup: CDR1 LNHDA, CDR2 SQIVND (reference sequence). V was clipped by 3 bases and J by 8 bases, with 22 bases between them. This CDR3 reads CASSIFFNAGAVGYTF. For the CDR3, the DNA is TGTGCCAGTAGTATCTTTTTCAACGCAGGGGCTGTCGGCTACACCTTC. The full variable domain, its missing parts supplied by reference TRBV19 and TRBJ1-2, is DGGITQSPKYLFRKEGQNVTLSCEQNLNHDAMYWYRQDPGQGLRLIYYSQIVNDFQKGDIAEGYSVSREKKESFPLTVTSAQKNPTAFYLCASSIFFNAGAVGYTFGSGTRLTVV.

The rearrangement joins TRBV7-6 to TRBJ2-1, with a weak D call TRBD2 (5 bases). The CDR3 runs to 16 residues. Germline loops: CDR1 SGHVS, CDR2 FNYEAQ. V was cut by 5 bases and J by 0 bases, with 14 bases left in between. In DNA, the CDR3 is TGTGCCAGCAGCACCTGGGTGGGGAGCTCCTACAATGAGCAGTTCTTC. This sequence encodes CASSTWVGSSYNEQFF.

The chain recombines TRBV19 with TRBJ2-7, with D possibly TRBD1 on 6 matching bases. This CDR3 contains 16 residues. CDR1 and CDR2 (germline): LNHDA, SQIVND (reference sequence). Trimming left V 7 bases short and J 0 bases short, with 19 bases between. The CDR3 DNA follows: TGTGCCAGTATAGGGAGTTCCGGGACACACTCCTACGAGCAGTACTTC. This codes for CASIGSSGTHSYEQYF.